The rows below give T cell receptor beta chains drawn from one sample of a study of cytotoxic CD8 clonotypes in ibrutinib-treated CLL. Produced via immunoSEQ multiplex PCR; TCRdb's table is partial and in-frame only. The sample lists about 80,000 clones; 75% to 85% were seen once. The sample here was PBMCs, taken after 12 months of ibrutinib treatment. The receptors here all came from a human donor with chronic lymphocytic leukemia. The CDR3 runs from the conserved cysteine through the conserved F or W. Each record gives: J gene, V gene, D gene, clone size, CDR3 protein, CDR3 DNA. D genes are given only for firm matches. Size tells how often a clone was seen (once, few, many) or the class of an expanded clone, and some rows leave it out.

TRBJ2-7,TRBV7-2,.,.,CASSLVTTGGHEQYF,TGTGCCAGCAGCTTAGTTACCACCGGGGGCCACGAGCAGTACTTC
TRBJ2-2,TRBV10-3,.,.,CAISGRKENTGELFF,TGTGCCATCAGCGGGAGAAAGGAGAACACCGGGGAGCTGTTTTTT
TRBJ1-1,TRBV15,.,.,CATSGPWGTVAGNTEAFF,TGTGCCACCAGCGGGCCCTGGGGGACTGTTGCCGGGAACACTGAAGCTTTCTTT
TRBJ2-2,TRBV5-6,.,few,CASSLEGVNTGELFF,TGTGCCAGCAGCTTGGAGGGGGTGAACACCGGGGAGCTGTTTTTT
TRBJ1-6,TRBV27,TRBD1,.,CASSSPGTGGPLHF,TGTGCCAGCAGTTCCCCCGGGACAGGGGGGCCCCTCCACTTT
TRBJ2-5,TRBV9,TRBD2,once,CASSVAGLAGETQYF,TGTGCCAGCAGCGTAGCCGGCCTAGCGGGGGAGACCCAGTACTTC
TRBJ2-5,TRBV7-9,TRBD2,.,CASSRGVLQETQYF,TGTGCCAGCAGCCGGGGGGTCTTACAAGAGACCCAGTACTTC
TRBJ1-3,TRBV5-8,.,.,CASSPRGRNTIYF,TGTGCCAGCAGCCCACGAGGGCGAAACACCATATATTTT
TRBJ2-1,TRBV4-1,.,once,CASSQAPQGPNNEQFF,TGCGCCAGCAGCCAAGCCCCACAGGGTCCCAACAATGAGCAGTTCTTC
TRBJ1-1,TRBV5-1,.,.,CASSHQGGNTEAFF,TGCGCCAGCAGCCACCAGGGTGGGAACACTGAAGCTTTCTTT
TRBJ2-3,TRBV9,TRBD2,.,CASSPGGSGRWDTQYF,TGTGCCAGCAGCCCCGGGGGTAGCGGGAGATGGGATACGCAGTATTTT
TRBJ2-7,TRBV19,.,many,CASSILLRDSTSYEQYF,TGTGCCAGTAGTATACTCCTGCGGGACAGCACCTCCTACGAGCAGTACTTC
TRBJ2-1,TRBV27,TRBD2,many,CASSLGPAGRYEQFF,TGTGCCAGCAGTTTAGGCCCAGCGGGACGGTATGAGCAGTTCTTC
TRBJ1-1,TRBV9,TRBD1,.,CASTLDPSGGLKSEAFF,TGTGCCAGCACCCTTGACCCATCAGGGGGCCTAAAGTCTGAAGCTTTCTTT
TRBJ2-5,TRBV7-3,.,.,CASSARGGDTQTQYF,TGTGCCAGCAGCGCAAGGGGAGGTGACACCCAGACCCAGTACTTC
TRBJ1-2,TRBV18,.,.,CASSPRGGDGYTF,TGTGCCAGCTCACCACGGGGGGGAGACGGCTACACCTTC
TRBJ1-5,TRBV7-6,.,few,CASSLAWGSNQPQHF,TGTGCCAGCAGCTTAGCGTGGGGGAGCAATCAGCCCCAGCATTTT
TRBJ2-7,TRBV6-5,TRBD1,.,CASSYSGQGPYEQYF,TGTGCCAGCAGTTACTCGGGACAGGGCCCCTACGAGCAGTACTTC
TRBJ2-6,TRBV2,TRBD1,few,CASSVTGVGANVLTF,TGTGCCAGCAGTGTAACAGGGGTTGGGGCCAACGTCCTGACTTTC
TRBJ1-2,TRBV29-1,.,.,CSVGMGDHYGYTF,TGCAGCGTTGGAATGGGGGATCACTATGGCTACACCTTC
TRBJ1-6,TRBV5-1,TRBD1,.,CASSLDRAYNSPLHF,TGCGCCAGCAGCCTCGACAGGGCCTATAATTCACCCCTCCACTTT
TRBJ1-3,TRBV18,.,.,CASSPPQGGDTIYF,TGTGCCAGCTCACCACCGCAGGGTGGGGACACCATATATTTT
TRBJ2-3,TRBV19,.,.,CASRNRGGGTDTQYF,TGTGCCAGTAGAAACAGGGGGGGAGGCACAGATACGCAGTATTTT
TRBJ1-5,TRBV7-4,.,.,CASSVRTGKPNSNQPQHF,TGTGCCAGCAGCGTACGGACGGGAAAACCAAATAGCAATCAGCCCCAGCATTTT
TRBJ1-2,TRBV19,TRBD1,.,CAGQGQGYGYTF,TGTGCCGGCCAAGGACAGGGGTATGGCTACACCTTC
TRBJ1-1,TRBV4-1,.,.,CASSQEDSLMNTEAFF,TGCGCCAGCAGCCAGGAGGACAGCCTTATGAACACTGAAGCTTTCTTT
TRBJ1-6,TRBV28,TRBD1,once,CASSYPPGQGADNSPLHF,TGTGCCAGCAGTTACCCCCCGGGACAGGGTGCGGATAATTCACCCCTCCACTTT
TRBJ2-7,TRBV28,.,.,CASTRGFYEQYF,TGTGCCAGCACGCGTGGATTCTACGAGCAGTACTTC
TRBJ2-2,TRBV9,.,.,CASRRGRNTGELFF,TGTGCCAGCAGGCGGGGGCGGAACACCGGGGAGCTGTTTTTT
TRBJ1-5,TRBV6-4,.,.,CASTRRDSNQPQHF,TGTGCCAGCACCAGGCGGGATAGCAATCAGCCCCAGCATTTT
TRBJ1-1,TRBV28,TRBD1,.,CASSLASLLGQPNTEAFF,TGTGCCAGCAGTTTAGCTAGTCTTTTGGGACAGCCGAACACTGAAGCTTTCTTT